Shown below are 27 T cell receptor beta chains from a single sample sequenced in a study of T cells after posttransplantation cyclophosphamide. The repertoire was sequenced with immunoSEQ multiplex PCR; TCRdb's copy has only in-frame clones and lacks some. The sample has 30,000 to 35,000 clones, none seen only once. Material: PBMCs. Receptors originate from a woman between 50 and 59 years old in good health and a related stem cell transplant donor.

This clone was observed a few times. The DNA for the CDR3 is TGTGCCAGCAGCTTGGTCGCCACCGGGGAGACCCAGTACTTC. As protein: CASSLVATGETQYF. The chain joins TRBV5-4 to TRBJ2-5; D uncertain. CDR3 length: 14 amino acids. The germline V and J ends were trimmed by 0 bases and 5 bases, with 11 bases remaining between them. The germline gives CDR1 SGHNT, CDR2 YYREEE (reference sequence).

This clone has a count of ten or more. The chain joins TRBV27 to TRBJ2-7; TRBD1 aligns across 9 bases. This CDR3 spans 15 amino acids. Germline CDR1 reads MNHEY; CDR2 reads SMNVEV (reference sequence). Germline trimming cut 7 bases from V and 2 bases from J; bases unmatched to any gene: 9. The CDR3 DNA reads as TGTGCCAGCATCCCTTTGGGACAGGGTACCTACGAGCAGTACTTC. Amino acids: CASIPLGQGTYEQYF.

In this sample, this clone turned up many times. The chain links TRBV7-3 to TRBJ2-7; 11 bases fit TRBD2. This CDR3 region has 14 residues. The germline gives CDR1 SGHTA, CDR2 FQGTGA. Germline trimming cut 6 bases from V and 3 bases from J; bases unmatched to any gene: 4. The CDR3 coding sequence is TGTGCCAGCAGGGATACTAGCGGGAGCTACGAGCAGTACTTC. Residues: CASRDTSGSYEQYF. Variable domain in full (rest from reference TRBV7-3 and TRBJ2-7): GAGVSQTPSNKVTEKGKYVELRCDPISGHTALYWYRQSLGQGPEFLIYFQGTGAADDSGLPNDRFFAVRPEGSVSTLKIQRTERGDSAVYLCASRDTSGSYEQYFGPGTRLTVT.

This clone was observed at least ten times. The V and J genes are TRBV9 and TRBJ2-1; TRBD1 matches 10 bases. The germline V gene encodes CDR1 SGDLS and CDR2 YYNGEE. Trimming at V came to 0 bases and at J to 9 bases, leaving 3 bases not matched to a gene. This CDR3 has 14 residues. The chain's CDR3 is CASSVVGQGSEQFF. CDR3 nucleotides: TGTGCCAGCAGCGTAGTGGGACAGGGGAGTGAGCAGTTCTTC.

This clone was seen repeatedly, ten times or more. This sequence joins TRBV6-6 and TRBJ2-5, with 10 bases matching TRBD1. The germline gives CDR1 MNHNY, CDR2 SVGAGI (reference sequence). V was clipped by 0 bases and J by 4 bases; unmatched bases: 2. The CDR3 is made up of 15 amino acids. CDR3 amino acids: CASSYSGQGSETQYF. CDR3 in DNA: TGTGCCAGCAGTTACTCGGGACAGGGGTCAGAGACCCAGTACTTC.

This clone showed up many times. This chain connects TRBV9 to TRBJ2-5, with TRBD1 identical over 7 bases. Germline V lookup: CDR1 SGDLS, CDR2 YYNGEE. CDR3 length: 15 amino acids. V lost 1 base, J lost 1 base, and 4 bases stayed unmatched. The CDR3 region has the DNA TGTGCCAGCAGCGTAAGGGGGCGGTTCCAAGAGACCCAGTACTTC. It yields the protein CASSVRGRFQETQYF.

This clone has a count of ten or more. The V call is TRBV7-3, the J call TRBJ1-4; no clear D gene. This CDR3 is 17 amino acids long. The germline V gene has CDR1 SGHTA and CDR2 FQGTGA. Trimming shortened V by 0 bases and J by 8 bases, and 19 bases separated the two germline ends. The CDR3 loop is CASSLTAGGSVGEKLFF. The CDR3 region has the DNA TGTGCCAGCAGCTTAACCGCGGGCGGCAGTGTCGGCGAAAAACTGTTTTTT.

This clone has a count of ten or more. J is TRBJ2-7 and V is TRBV19; 7 bases align to TRBD1. This CDR3 has 13 residues. Germline CDR1 LNHDA, CDR2 SQIVND (reference sequence). V was clipped by 6 bases and J by 1 base; unmatched bases: 3. CDR3 residues: CASRGQSSYEQYF. The CDR3 DNA sequence: TGTGCCAGTAGGGGACAGTCATCCTACGAGCAGTACTTC. Using reference TRBV19 and TRBJ2-7 for the parts outside the CDR3, the full variable domain is DGGITQSPKYLFRKEGQNVTLSCEQNLNHDAMYWYRQDPGQGLRLIYYSQIVNDFQKGDIAEGYSVSREKKESFPLTVTSAQKNPTAFYLCASRGQSSYEQYFGPGTRLTVT.

In its sample, this clone was seen many times. The V call is TRBV7-2, the J call TRBJ1-1; maybe TRBD1 (5 bases). This CDR3 is built from 14 residues. Germline V gene sequence: CDR1 SGHTA, CDR2 FQGNSA. Trimming removed 2 bases from V and 4 bases from J, with 11 bases in between. The DNA for the CDR3 is TGTGCCAGCAGCTTACAGGGTTGGGGCACTGAAGCTTTCTTT. Its protein product is CASSLQGWGTEAFF.

This clone was recorded many times. V gene TRBV12-3 or TRBV12-4 combines with J gene TRBJ1-4; unclear D gene. With 3 bases removed from V and 0 bases from J, the gap between germline ends came to 8 bases. This CDR3 contains 15 residues. Here the CDR3 reads CASSLGITTNEKLFF. The DNA for the CDR3 is TGTGCCAGCAGTTTGGGCATAACAACTAATGAAAAACTGTTTTTT.

The rearrangement links TRBV9 to TRBJ1-1; 7 positions match TRBD1. V shed 6 bases, J shed 2 bases, and the junction held 7 bases outside the gene matches. Germline V CDR1 and CDR2: SGDLS, YYNGEE. The CDR3 is 14 residues long. The CDR3 DNA sequence: TGTGCCAGCACCAGGACAGGCGCTAACACTGAAGCTTTCTTT. It is translated as CASTRTGANTEAFF.

This clone was seen repeatedly, ten times or more. This chain connects TRBV19 to TRBJ2-4; D perhaps matches TRBD1 (5 bases). Trimming pared 7 bases from V and 2 bases from J, leaving 15 bases between. CDR1 is LNHDA and CDR2 is SQIVND in the germline V gene (reference sequence). The CDR3 is made up of 15 amino acids. CDR3 residues: CASTNPGLTKNIQYF. The DNA of the CDR3 is TGTGCCAGTACCAACCCAGGGTTAACCAAAAACATTCAGTACTTC.

The V and J genes are TRBV27 and TRBJ2-7, with TRBD1 matching over 9 bases. This CDR3 has 14 residues. The germline CDR1 and CDR2 sequences are MNHEY and SMNVEV (reference sequence). V shed 8 bases, J shed 4 bases, and the junction held 9 bases outside the gene matches. The CDR3: CASPPGTGWYEQYF. The CDR3 bases are TGTGCCAGCCCTCCCGGGACAGGGTGGTACGAGCAGTACTTC.

This clone appeared many times. The rearrangement uses TRBV29-1 and TRBJ1-1; TRBD1 aligns across 8 bases. CDR1 and CDR2 (germline): SQVTM, ANQGSEA. CDR3 length equals 14 residues. The ends lost 5 bases at V and 2 bases at J; junction bases unmatched: 7. CDR3 DNA sequence: TGCAGCGTTTCTCTGGGACAGGCTAACACTGAAGCTTTCTTT. As protein: CSVSLGQANTEAFF.

This clone was seen many times. The chain combines TRBV5-1 with TRBJ1-2; 9 bases agree with TRBD1. The CDR3 has 15 residues. Trimming took 4 bases from V and 4 from J; bases not matched to a gene: 8. The germline gives CDR1 SGHRS, CDR2 YFSETQ. The CDR3 reads CASSPRTGDGYGYTF. CDR3 nucleotide sequence: TGCGCCAGCAGCCCCCGGACAGGGGACGGCTATGGCTACACCTTC. Full variable domain (missing parts from reference TRBV5-1 and TRBJ1-2): KAGVTQTPRYLIKTRGQQVTLSCSPISGHRSVSWYQQTPGQGLQFLFEYFSETQRNKGNFPGRFSGRQFSNSRSEMNVSTLELGDSALYLCASSPRTGDGYGYTFGSGTRLTVV.

This clone has ten or more counts. J is TRBJ1-4 and V is TRBV9, with 10 bases fitting TRBD1. CDR1 SGDLS and CDR2 YYNGEE come from the germline V gene. With 4 bases clipped from V and 4 bases from J, the junction kept 7 bases outside the gene matches. There are 16 residues in the CDR3. CDR3 DNA: TGTGCCAGCAGCACCGCCAGGACAGGGGGTAATGAAAAACTGTTTTTT. Translating it yields CASSTARTGGNEKLFF.

This clone has ten or more counts. The chain employs TRBV6-1 and TRBJ2-1, with D perhaps TRBD1 (5 bases). Germline loops: CDR1 MNHNS, CDR2 SASEGT. Between the trimmed V and J ends, which lost 6 bases and 1 base, there was a span of 10 bases. The CDR3 loop spans 14 amino acids. The CDR3 loop is CASRTDVSYNEQFF. DNA of the CDR3: TGTGCCAGCAGGACAGATGTGTCCTACAATGAGCAGTTCTTC.

This clone was found many times. This chain uses TRBV5-1 with TRBJ1-4, with TRBD1 matching over 8 bases. V gave up 3 bases and J gave up 0 bases; unmatched junction bases: 4. CDR3 length: 16 residues. The germline V gene encodes CDR1 SGHRS and CDR2 YFSETQ. CDR3 in amino acids: CASSWDRTATNEKLFF. CDR3 nucleotides: TGCGCCAGCAGCTGGGACAGGACTGCAACTAATGAAAAACTGTTTTTT.

This clone was picked up a small number of times. The chain is built from TRBV9 and TRBJ2-3; TRBD2 agrees at 9 bases. The CDR3 extends over 15 amino acids. The J segment lost 0 bases and the V segment lost 3 bases, leaving 2 bases of the junction unmatched. The germline gives CDR1 SGDLS, CDR2 YYNGEE. The CDR3 bases are TGTGCCAGCAGCGGACTAGCGGAGAGCACAGATACGCAGTATTTT. Its protein is CASSGLAESTDTQYF.

Remarks on this clone: Germline and junction disagree at one end, which may indicate a read error. This chain uses TRBV11-2 with TRBJ2-4; 7 bases fit TRBD2. The length of the CDR3 is 16 residues. Germline CDR1 SGHAT, CDR2 FQNNGV. In DNA, the CDR3 is TGTGCCAGCAGCTTAGCCACCTTACCTACTCTAGCGGCTCGGGACTTC. Its protein product is CASSLATLPTLAARDF.

This clone was seen repeatedly, ten times or more. The J gene is TRBJ2-1, the V gene TRBV28; 14 positions match TRBD2. J gave up 1 base and V 5 bases, and 10 bases lay outside the gene matches. Germline loops: CDR1 MDHEN, CDR2 SYDVKM. CDR3 length: 19 amino acids. The CDR3 spells CASSPSGLAGVPSYNEQFF. In DNA, the CDR3 is TGTGCCAGCAGTCCCTCGGGACTAGCGGGAGTGCCTTCCTACAATGAGCAGTTCTTC.

This clone has ten or more counts. This rearrangement joins TRBV6-4 to TRBJ2-3; 11 bases are a match to TRBD2. Trimming cost V 6 bases and J 7 bases; bases outside gene matches: 9. Germline assignment: CDR1 MRHNA and CDR2 SNTAGT. CDR3 length equals 15 residues. CDR3 DNA: TGTGCCAGCAGCGAGACTAGCGGGGCAACAAATACGCAGTATTTT. Its translation is CASSETSGATNTQYF.

This clone occurred many times. The chain recombines TRBV30 with TRBJ1-1; possibly TRBD1 for D (6 bases). CDR3 size: 11 residues. Germline V lookup: CDR1 GTSNPN, CDR2 SVGIG (reference sequence). With 2 bases removed from V and 9 bases from J, the gap between germline ends came to 10 bases. CDR3 nucleotide sequence: TGTGCCTGGAGTCGAAGGGGGAAAGCTTTCTTT. It is translated as CAWSRRGKAFF.

This clone was observed at least ten times. The chain has TRBV12-5 and TRBJ2-1, with D perhaps matching TRBD1 (7 bases). Per the germline V gene, CDR1 is LGHNT and CDR2 is FRNRAP. Trimming pared 3 bases from V and 10 bases from J, leaving 25 bases between. This CDR3 has 17 residues. CDR3 sequence (DNA): TGTGCTAGTGGTTTCTCCGCGGGACAGTCCCATTTCCGGGAGCAGTTCTTC. Translation gives CASGFSAGQSHFREQFF.

This clone was picked up many times. For the CDR3, the DNA is TGTGCCAGTAGTCTTCAGCGGGAGGGATACGAGCAGTACTTC. It specifies CASSLQREGYEQYF. The chain combines TRBV19 with TRBJ2-7; TRBD2 matches at 10 bases. The CDR3 spans 14 residues. CDR1 and CDR2 from the germline V gene are LNHDA and SQIVND (reference sequence). V lost 5 bases and J lost 4; bases outside the gene matches: 5.

Many counts were recorded for this clone. V is TRBV28 and J is TRBJ2-7; a weak D match, TRBD1 (5 bases). V was trimmed by 10 bases and J by 2 bases, leaving 15 bases between them. The germline V gene encodes CDR1 MDHEN and CDR2 SYDVKM. The CDR3 has 13 residues. CDR3 sequence reads: CATRRQSTYEQYF. CDR3 nucleotides: TGTGCCACCAGGAGACAGTCCACCTACGAGCAGTACTTC.

In this sample, this clone turned up many times. The chain uses TRBV2 and TRBJ1-1; no clear D gene. V lost 0 bases and J lost 3, with 11 bases in between. Germline CDR1 reads SNHLY; CDR2 reads FYNNEI. This CDR3 spans 15 amino acids. CDR3 nucleotide sequence: TGTGCCAGCAGTGAAGCCACGTTCGGGTACACTGAAGCTTTCTTT. This gives the protein CASSEATFGYTEAFF.